This T cell receptor (beta chain) was sequenced in a study of T cell clonotyping in hematopoietic cell transplantation (TCRdb year 2021). For the study in its entirety: A total of over 130 blood samples were gathered in the study from roughly 37 consecutive transplant recipients along with their related donors. Patient recruitment ran from 2015 to early 2017, and follow-up continued until late 2020 or death.

In regard to this clone: Its cognate antigen has yet to be identified. There are no base qualities to consult, and no much larger clone falls within one base.

The time point label for this specimen denotes: 100 days after allo-HCT. Blood samples were obtained from recipients approximately 28 days before transplant and at days 30, 100 and 180 after transplant. Using Nuclei Lysis Solution, genomic DNA was extracted from unfractionated peripheral blood mononuclear cells that were either fresh or cryopreserved. The germline V gene encodes CDR1 SGHTA and CDR2 FQGTGA. Including the terminal cysteine and phenylalanine, the CDR3 comprises 16 residues. The DNA shown is the 48-base CDR3, in frame from base 1. Deletion took 0 bases off V and 4 bases off J, with a span of 14 bases between the germline ends. Study-level results and caveats: A decrease in recipient TCR diversity was observed after transplant, and a progressive increase in pathologically expanded clonotypes was seen from day 30 to day 180. Just a small fraction of recipient repertoires overlapped with donor repertoires, and more than 95% appeared de novo at the given depth. The sample size was limited, and CD4 and CD8 repertoire contributions could not be separated because cells were not sorted. Broader posttransplant TCR repertoire diversity was predicted by donor and pretransplant recipient Inverse Simpson Index values.

The immunoSEQ assay, a bias-controlled multiplex PCR with V- and J-specific primers, was used to amplify TCR beta CDR3 regions from genomic DNA. A proprietary barcode and Illumina adapter sequences were added to the CDR3 amplicons in a second PCR step. An Illumina MiSeq instrument was used to sequence the CDR3 libraries. For the original study's pipeline: Export and quality control were handled in immunoSEQ Analyzer 3.0, while downstream analyses relied on R Bioconductor and Immunarch. Only productive rearrangements in the normalized downsampled data set were used to calculate repertoire metrics. Clonotypes larger than 5 templates in the normalized cohort were defined as pathologically expanded. The Inverse Simpson Index was used to measure repertoire diversity. To capture all clonotypes, CMV-specificity analyses were performed on the non-normalized data set. The immuneACCESS repertoire file appears here via TCRdb, limited to in-frame rearrangements. These files lack a portion of the clones; in checked studies, under half of the deficit traces to unresolved V genes, and the cause of the others is not known. V, J and clone size were drawn from that table, and D and trimming were deduced from the DNA. In this sample the table shows a few thousand clones, roughly 90% of which occur a single time. About 41% of the sample goes to the ten largest clones.

This sequence was found in a female patient aged 45 to 65 who had an allogeneic stem cell transplant from a related donor, so the T cells may come from the graft donor. Some clones in this sample may be carry-over from other donors' samples. The sequences come from peripheral blood mononuclear cells, collected 100 days after allogeneic stem cell transplant. The chain employs TRBV7-3 and TRBJ2-3; D gene: possibly TRBD2, on 7 matching bases. The DNA sequence follows: TGTGCCAGCAGCTTAACTAGAGGGGGGGCCTCAGATACGCAGTATTTT. Its translation reads: CASSLTRGGASDTQYF. With the rest looked up from the reference TRBV7-3 and TRBJ2-3 genes rather than sequenced, the full variable domain is GAGVSQTPSNKVTEKGKYVELRCDPISGHTALYWYRQSLGQGPEFLIYFQGTGAADDSGLPNDRFFAVRPEGSVSTLKIQRTERGDSAVYLCASSLTRGGASDTQYFGPGTRLTVL.